This T cell receptor (beta chain) originates from a study of regulatory T cells in long-lasting Graves disease. As to time point: persistent/refractory GD, antithyroid drugs over 5 years with positive TRAb. The authors made the TCR library using RNA they extracted from PBMCs. This clonotype appeared a single time. According to the study, TCR beta libraries were built with iRepertoire HTBI primers and CDR3-region Arm-PCR. One entry per CDR3 protein, called by TCRdb with MiXCR from the multiplex PCR reads. The profile shows fewer than 450,000 distinct CDR3 sequences, about 20% of them singletons. Germline lookup yields CDR1 SEHNR and CDR2 FQNEAQ (reference sequence). This CDR3 is 15 amino acids long. With 0 bases clipped from V and 4 bases from J, the junction kept 4 bases outside the gene matches.

This clonotype was obtained from a female donor with Graves disease. Sequenced here: peripheral blood mononuclear cells (PBMCs), sampled when the disease was refractory, from a patient treated with antithyroid drugs. This chain uses TRBV7-9 with TRBJ2-3, with 7 nucleotides matching TRBD1. Here the CDR3 DNA reads TGTGCCAGCAGCTTAGCGAGGGGGCTGGCAGATACGCAGTATTTT. The encoded protein is CASSLARGLADTQYF.